The clone carrying this T cell receptor beta chain came up once. Antigen: not known. The sample belongs to a study of T cells in localized non-small cell lung cancer. V gave up 4 bases and J gave up 3 bases; unmatched junction bases: 7. Per germline, CDR1 SGDLS and CDR2 YYNGEE. The CDR3 totals 16 residues. Study outcomes and limitations: Without multi-region sequencing, intratumor heterogeneity could not be excluded. The highest T cell clonality was in uninvolved adjacent lung, above tumor. Adjacent lung held a median around 56 of the top 100 tumor clones. Greater T cell density in blood accompanied longer overall survival.

Assay: immunoSEQ multiplex PCR; the TCRdb copy retains only in-frame clones and omits some. The sample has tens of thousands of clones, roughly 89% seen once. Sequenced material: peripheral blood, taken before any cancer treatment. This TCR derives from a male donor older than 55 with stage III squamous cell lung carcinoma. This rearrangement joins TRBV9 to TRBJ2-5; 12 bases fit TRBD2. The CDR3 sequence: CASSLGLAGYEETQYF. The CDR3 DNA is TGTGCCAGCAGCCTTGGACTAGCGGGATATGAAGAGACCCAGTACTTC.